The entry below describes one T cell receptor (beta chain). The assay was immunoSEQ multiplex PCR, and TCRdb's table has in-frame clones only and misses some. Among roughly 40,000 clones listed, roughly 84% were seen once. The data are from a study of PD-1 blockade in mismatch repair-deficient tumors. Every patient had mismatch repair deficiency by PCR or immunohistochemistry. TCR sequencing covered a few patients who responded to pembrolizumab. The specimen was peripheral blood, collected approximately 78 weeks after starting pembrolizumab. The source is an adult with mismatch repair-deficient cancer.

CDR3 sequence: CSVGWDNSYEQYF. Written as DNA, the CDR3 is TGCAGCGTTGGTTGGGACAACTCCTACGAGCAGTACTTC. This chain uses TRBV29-1 with TRBJ2-7, with D perhaps matching TRBD1 (6 bases). Trimming pared 4 bases from V and 0 bases from J, leaving 10 bases between. This CDR3 region has 13 residues. CDR1 is SQVTM, CDR2 ANQGSEA, per germline.